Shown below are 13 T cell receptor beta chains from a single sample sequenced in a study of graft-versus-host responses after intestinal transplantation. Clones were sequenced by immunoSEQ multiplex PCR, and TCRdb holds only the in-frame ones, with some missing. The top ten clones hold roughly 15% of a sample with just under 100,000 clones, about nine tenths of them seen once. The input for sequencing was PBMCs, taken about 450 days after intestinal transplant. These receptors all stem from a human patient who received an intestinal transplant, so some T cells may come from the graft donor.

DNA of the CDR3: TGTGCCAGCAGCCGAACTCCGGGGGGGCTGGATACGCAGTATTTT. This translates into CASSRTPGGLDTQYF. The V and J genes are TRBV4-2 and TRBJ2-3, with TRBD2 identical over 8 bases. The CDR3 is 15 residues long. CDR1 LGHNA and CDR2 YNFKEQ come from the germline V gene. J gave up 6 bases and V 4 bases, and 9 bases lay outside the gene matches.

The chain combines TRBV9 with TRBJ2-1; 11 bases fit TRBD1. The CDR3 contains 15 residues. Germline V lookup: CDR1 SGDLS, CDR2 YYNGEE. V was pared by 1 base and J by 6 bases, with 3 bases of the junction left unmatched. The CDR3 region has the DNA TGTGCCAGCAGCGTACAGGGACAGGGGGGCAATGAGCAGTTCTTC. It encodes CASSVQGQGGNEQFF.

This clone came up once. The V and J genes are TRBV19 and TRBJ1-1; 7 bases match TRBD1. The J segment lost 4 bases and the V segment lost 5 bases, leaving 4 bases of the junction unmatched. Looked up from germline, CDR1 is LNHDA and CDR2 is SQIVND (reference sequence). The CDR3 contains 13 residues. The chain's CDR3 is CASSPDRATEAFF. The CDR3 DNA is TGTGCCAGTAGTCCCGACAGGGCCACTGAAGCTTTCTTT.

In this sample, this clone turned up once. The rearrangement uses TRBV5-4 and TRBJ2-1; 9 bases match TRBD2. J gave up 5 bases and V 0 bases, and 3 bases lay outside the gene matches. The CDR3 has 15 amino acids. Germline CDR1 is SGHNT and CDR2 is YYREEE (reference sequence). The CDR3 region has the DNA TGTGCCAGCAGCTTGGTTAGCGGGGGAAACAATGAGCAGTTCTTC. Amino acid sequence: CASSLVSGGNNEQFF.

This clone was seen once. This CDR3 is CASSGPTGFGNTIYF. The CDR3 bases are TGTGCCAGCAGCGGCCCGACAGGGTTCGGAAACACCATATATTTT. The chain carries TRBV5-4 and TRBJ1-3; 7 positions match TRBD1. The length of the CDR3 is 15 residues. The germline CDR1 and CDR2 sequences are SGHNT and YYREEE (reference sequence). V lost 4 bases to trimming and J lost 4 bases; unmatched junction nucleotides: 8. Using reference TRBV5-4 and TRBJ1-3 for the parts outside the CDR3, the full variable domain is ETGVTQSPTHLIKTRGQQVTLRCSSQSGHNTVSWYQQALGQGPQFIFQYYREEENGRGNFPPRFSGLQFPNYSSELNVNALELDDSALYLCASSGPTGFGNTIYFGEGSWLTVV.

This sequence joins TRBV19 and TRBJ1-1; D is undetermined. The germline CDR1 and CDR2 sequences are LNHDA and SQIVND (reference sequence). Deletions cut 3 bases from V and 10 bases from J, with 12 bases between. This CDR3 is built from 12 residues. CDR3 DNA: TGTGCCAGTAGTATTCCTGGGGTCCGAGCTTTCTTT. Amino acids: CASSIPGVRAFF. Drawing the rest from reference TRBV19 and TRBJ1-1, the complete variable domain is DGGITQSPKYLFRKEGQNVTLSCEQNLNHDAMYWYRQDPGQGLRLIYYSQIVNDFQKGDIAEGYSVSREKKESFPLTVTSAQKNPTAFYLCASSIPGVRAFFGQGTRLTVV.

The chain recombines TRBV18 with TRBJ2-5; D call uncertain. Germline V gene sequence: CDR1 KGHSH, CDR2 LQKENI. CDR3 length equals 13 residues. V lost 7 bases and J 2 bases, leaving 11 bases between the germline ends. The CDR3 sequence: CASLPGVQETQYF. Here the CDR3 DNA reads TGTGCCAGCTTACCGGGCGTACAAGAGACCCAGTACTTC.

In DNA form, the CDR3 reads TGTGCCAGCAGCCCCGGGGGGGTGGTCGAGCAGTTCTTC. This codes for CASSPGGVVEQFF. The chain links TRBV7-9 to TRBJ2-1; 8 bases align to TRBD2. J was trimmed by 10 bases and V by 5 bases; bases with no gene match: 7. The germline V gene has CDR1 SEHNR and CDR2 FQNEAQ (reference sequence). This CDR3 comprises 13 residues.

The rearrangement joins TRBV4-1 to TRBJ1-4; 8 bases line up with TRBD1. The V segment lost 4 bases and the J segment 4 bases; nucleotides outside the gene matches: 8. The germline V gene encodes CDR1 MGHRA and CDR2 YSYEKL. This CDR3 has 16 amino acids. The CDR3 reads CASSRPTGAFNEKLFF. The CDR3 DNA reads TGCGCCAGCAGCCGCCCGACAGGGGCCTTTAATGAAAAACTGTTTTTT.

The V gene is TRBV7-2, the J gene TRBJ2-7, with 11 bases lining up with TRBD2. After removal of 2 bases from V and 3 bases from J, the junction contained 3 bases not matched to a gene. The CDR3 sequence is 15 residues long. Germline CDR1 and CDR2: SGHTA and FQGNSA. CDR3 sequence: CASSLTSGGFYEQYF. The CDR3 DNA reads TGTGCCAGCAGCTTAACTAGCGGGGGCTTCTACGAGCAGTACTTC.

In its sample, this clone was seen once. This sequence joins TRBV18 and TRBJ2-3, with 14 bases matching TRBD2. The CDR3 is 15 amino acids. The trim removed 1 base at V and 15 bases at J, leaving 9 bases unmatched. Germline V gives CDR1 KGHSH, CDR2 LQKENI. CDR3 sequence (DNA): TGTGCCAGCTCACCACAAACCGGGACTAGCGGGGGCTCTTATTTT. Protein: CASSPQTGTSGGSYF.

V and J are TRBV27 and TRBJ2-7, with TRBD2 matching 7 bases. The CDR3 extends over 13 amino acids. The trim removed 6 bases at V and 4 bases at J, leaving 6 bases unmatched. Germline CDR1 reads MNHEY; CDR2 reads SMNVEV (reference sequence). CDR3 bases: TGTGCCAGCAGCCCAATGGGACTATACGAGCAGTACTTC. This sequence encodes CASSPMGLYEQYF.

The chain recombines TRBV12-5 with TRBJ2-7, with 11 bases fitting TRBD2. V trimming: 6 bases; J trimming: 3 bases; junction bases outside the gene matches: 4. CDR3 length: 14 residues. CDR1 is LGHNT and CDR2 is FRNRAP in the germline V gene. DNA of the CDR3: TGTGCTAGTGGCCTAGCGGGGGGCCTCTACGAGCAGTACTTC. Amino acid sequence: CASGLAGGLYEQYF.